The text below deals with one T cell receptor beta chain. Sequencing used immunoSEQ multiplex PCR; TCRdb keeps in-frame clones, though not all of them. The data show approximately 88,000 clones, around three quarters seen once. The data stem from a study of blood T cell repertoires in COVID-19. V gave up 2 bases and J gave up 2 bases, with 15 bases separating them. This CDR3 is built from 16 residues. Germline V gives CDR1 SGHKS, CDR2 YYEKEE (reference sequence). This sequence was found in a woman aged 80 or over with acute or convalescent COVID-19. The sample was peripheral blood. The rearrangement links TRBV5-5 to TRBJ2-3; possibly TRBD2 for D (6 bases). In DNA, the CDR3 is TGTGCCAGCAGCTTTACCGGGACTCGCGACACAGATACGCAGTATTTT. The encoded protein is CASSFTGTRDTDTQYF.